This record looks at one T cell receptor (beta chain) sequence and its context. The antigen is not known. This sample stems from a study of Graves' ophthalmopathy and Graves' hyperthyroidism. Whole-study findings and limits: Also, most clonotypes expanded in the thyroid above 0.001 frequency appeared in blood. Ophthalmopathy cases were distinguished from stable hyperthyroidism by a 13-signature model, reaching just over 85% sensitivity and 65% to 83% specificity.

Newly diagnosed, the hyperthyroidism patients had under 2 months' duration and were aged 18 to 65. Lactation, pregnancy, uncontrolled infections and other autoimmune diseases were all grounds for excluding patients. V was cut by 4 bases and J by 1 base, with 15 bases left in between. The CDR3 is 16 amino acids. The V gene's germline CDR1 is KGHDR and CDR2 SFDVKD. Amplifying from RNA transcripts, the study obtained TCR beta CDR3 regions. The library came from an HTBI-primed first-round RT-PCR and a second-round multiplex PCR. TCRdb reanalysed the multiplex PCR reads using MiXCR and keeps one entry per CDR3 protein. The sample consists of 900,000 to 1,200,000 distinct CDR3 sequences, 35% to 45% of them appearing once.

Material for sequencing was peripheral blood or thyroid tissue (not recorded which). The TCR originated in an adult man with Graves' hyperthyroidism. V and J are TRBV24-1 and TRBJ2-5, with D maybe TRBD2 (5 bases). The CDR3 DNA is TGTGCCACCAGTGACCAACAGAGGGTGGCCCAAGAGACCCAGTACTTC. Translation: CATSDQQRVAQETQYF.